The 25 T cell receptor beta chains listed next were all sequenced from one sample in a study of CD8+ T cells in alopecia areata. Documented treatment: oral pan-JAK inhibitor, 5-10 mg twice daily. Once RNA had been extracted, it was reverse transcribed into cDNA to act as the sequencing template. This table comes from immunoSEQ multiplex PCR, and its TCRdb copy is limited to in-frame clones, with some not included. The sample lists some 160,000 clones; 65% were seen once. Here the sequenced sample was CD4+ T cells sorted from blood, taken at week 4, from a patient treated with tofacitinib. These receptors originate from a human donor with alopecia areata.

The genes are TRBV10-3 and TRBJ1-1, with a possible D match to TRBD1 (6 bases). This CDR3 has 11 residues. Germline loops: CDR1 ENHRY, CDR2 SYGVKD. Trimming stripped 10 bases from V and 7 bases from J, with 13 bases between. The CDR3 here is CATRQENEAFF. CDR3 in DNA: TGTGCCACCAGACAGGAAAATGAAGCTTTCTTT.

The CDR3 bases are TGTGCCATCAGCCTTGGACAGAACACTGAAGCTTTCTTT. Translating it yields CAISLGQNTEAFF. The chain combines TRBV10-3 with TRBJ1-1, with D maybe TRBD1 (5 bases). Germline V lookup: CDR1 ENHRY, CDR2 SYGVKD. This CDR3 is built from 13 residues. Trimming removed 6 bases from V and 1 base from J, with 9 bases in between.

V and J are TRBV11-1 and TRBJ2-2; D is unresolved. The ends were cut back, 3 bases at V and 5 bases at J, with 13 bases in the middle. From germline, CDR1 is SGHAT and CDR2 FQDESV (reference sequence). This CDR3 has 15 residues. CDR3: CASSLGGIKTGELFF. The CDR3 region has the DNA TGTGCCAGCAGCTTGGGTGGGATCAAGACCGGGGAGCTGTTTTTT.

This clone has just a few counts. The V and J genes are TRBV2 and TRBJ2-1; no firm D call. Germline lookup yields CDR1 SNHLY and CDR2 FYNNEI. CDR3 length: 14 residues. With 3 bases removed from V and 0 bases from J, the gap between germline ends came to 6 bases. CDR3 sequence reads: CASSDRTSYNEQFF. The CDR3, as DNA: TGTGCCAGCAGTGACAGGACCTCCTACAATGAGCAGTTCTTC.

The chain employs TRBV30 and TRBJ2-4; D not certain. The length of the CDR3 is 12 residues. Per germline, CDR1 GTSNPN and CDR2 SVGIG (reference sequence). The ends were cut back, 1 base at V and 8 bases at J, with 9 bases in the middle. The CDR3 region is CAWSALIDIQYF. The CDR3, as DNA: TGTGCCTGGAGTGCCCTAATAGACATTCAGTACTTC.

V usage is TRBV5-6 and J usage is TRBJ1-5, with D uncertain. Trimming left V 4 bases short and J 0 bases short, with 5 bases between. Germline V gene data show CDR1 as SGHDT and CDR2 as YYEEEE. The CDR3 loop spans 13 amino acids. The CDR3, as DNA: TGTGCCAGCAGCCTTGCTAGCAATCAGCCCCAGCATTTT. Translated, it gives CASSLASNQPQHF. Filled out from reference TRBV5-6 and TRBJ1-5, the complete variable domain reads DAGVTQSPTHLIKTRGQQVTLRCSPKSGHDTVSWYQQALGQGPQFIFQYYEEEERQRGNFPDRFSGHQFPNYSSELNVNALLLGDSALYLCASSLASNQPQHFGDGTRLSIL.

This clone was seen more than once but under ten times. CDR3 sequence (DNA): TGTGCCAGCAGCTTAAGTGAAAAACTGTTTTTT. Protein: CASSLSEKLFF. The chain couples TRBV7-9 to TRBJ1-4; D not resolved. The CDR3 covers 11 residues. With 2 bases removed from V and 7 bases from J, the gap between germline ends came to 2 bases. Germline V gene lookup returns CDR1 SEHNR and CDR2 FQNEAQ (reference sequence).

There are a few counts of this clone. This chain links TRBV6-1 with TRBJ2-5; D is uncertain. The CDR3 is 12 amino acids. Trimming left V 2 bases short and J 4 bases short, with 5 bases between. CDR1 is MNHNS and CDR2 is SASEGT in the germline V gene. CDR3 region: CASSESRETQYF. Here the CDR3 DNA reads TGTGCCAGCAGTGAATCAAGAGAGACCCAGTACTTC.

There are a few counts of this clone. The CDR3 nucleotides are TGCAGTTTTACCTGGAGGAACACTGAAGCTTTCTTT. Amino acid sequence: CSFTWRNTEAFF. The chain couples TRBV29-1 to TRBJ1-1; D is ambiguous. Germline lookup yields CDR1 SQVTM and CDR2 ANQGSEA. This CDR3 is built from 12 residues.

J is TRBJ2-2 and V is TRBV2; D is perhaps TRBD1 or TRBD2 (5 bases each). Trimming removed 8 bases at V and 6 bases at J, with 7 bases between. Germline V gene lookup returns CDR1 SNHLY and CDR2 FYNNEI. The CDR3 is 11 amino acids. The CDR3 coding sequence is TGTGCCAGCGGGGGATCCGGGGAGCTGTTTTTT. Its translation: CASGGSGELFF.

The chain employs TRBV7-9 and TRBJ1-1, with D unclear. Trimming took off 1 base at V and 4 bases at J, with 10 bases between the two ends. Germline lookup yields CDR1 SEHNR and CDR2 FQNEAQ (reference sequence). This CDR3 is 14 amino acids long. This CDR3 is CASSLDGLITEAFF. In DNA form, the CDR3 reads TGTGCCAGCAGCTTAGATGGGCTGATCACTGAAGCTTTCTTT.

The chain employs TRBV30 and TRBJ2-1; unclear D gene. Germline V gene data show CDR1 as GTSNPN and CDR2 as SVGIG (reference sequence). The CDR3 sequence is 13 residues long. Trimming removed 2 bases from V and 3 bases from J, with 8 bases in between. CDR3 amino acids: CAWSLNYYNEQFF. The CDR3 coding sequence is TGTGCCTGGAGTTTAAATTACTACAATGAGCAGTTCTTC.

The genes are TRBV2 and TRBJ2-4, with D hard to call. The CDR3 contains 12 residues. From germline, CDR1 is SNHLY and CDR2 FYNNEI. The germline V and J ends were trimmed by 7 bases and 5 bases, with 9 bases remaining between them. The CDR3 loop is CASKAWENIQYF. The DNA for the CDR3 is TGTGCCAGCAAGGCCTGGGAAAACATTCAGTACTTC. Complete variable domain (other parts from reference TRBV2 and TRBJ2-4): EPEVTQTPSHQVTQMGQEVILRCVPISNHLYFYWYRQILGQKVEFLVSFYNNEISEKSEIFDDQFSVERPDGSNFTLKIRSTKLEDSAMYFCASKAWENIQYFGAGTRLSVL.

This clone was detected once. This chain joins TRBV30 and TRBJ1-1; D ambiguous. V lost 4 bases and J lost 3, with 12 bases in between. The CDR3 runs to 13 residues. CDR1 and CDR2 from the germline V gene are GTSNPN and SVGIG (reference sequence). CDR3 sequence: CAWNHITDTEAFF. CDR3 bases: TGTGCCTGGAATCACATAACGGACACTGAAGCTTTCTTT.

The chain employs TRBV5-1 and TRBJ2-3, with TRBD2 matching 13 bases. Germline CDR1 is SGHRS and CDR2 is YFSETQ. Trimming cost V 3 bases and J 7 bases; bases outside gene matches: 11. The CDR3 consists of 17 residues. The CDR3 sequence is CASSSTGTSGAMNTQYF. CDR3 DNA: TGCGCCAGCAGCTCTACTGGGACTAGCGGGGCTATGAATACGCAGTATTTT.

V gene TRBV30 combines with J gene TRBJ1-3; D is unclear. Germline CDR1 reads GTSNPN; CDR2 reads SVGIG (reference sequence). This CDR3 comprises 14 residues. The ends were cut back, 5 bases at V and 0 bases at J, with 11 bases in the middle. The CDR3 DNA follows: TGTGCCTGGGGGCTCGGGAGCTCTGGAAACACCATATATTTT. As protein: CAWGLGSSGNTIYF.

This clone was counted between two and nine times. This chain connects TRBV7-9 to TRBJ1-1; a weak D match, TRBD1 (6 bases). The length of the CDR3 is 16 residues. Trimming stripped 5 bases from V and 6 bases from J, with 22 bases between. CDR1 SEHNR and CDR2 FQNEAQ come from the germline V gene (reference sequence). CDR3: CASSPKTNPRGAEAFF. In nucleotides, the CDR3 is TGTGCCAGCAGCCCTAAAACAAACCCCAGGGGCGCTGAAGCTTTCTTT.

This clone was seen a few times. The chain has TRBV19 and TRBJ2-4; 12 nucleotides align to TRBD2. V was clipped by 3 bases and J by 7 bases; unmatched bases: 4. CDR1 LNHDA and CDR2 SQIVND come from the germline V gene (reference sequence). The CDR3 sequence is 15 residues long. CDR3 sequence reads: CASSILAGGPNIQYF. The CDR3 region has the DNA TGTGCCAGTAGTATTCTAGCGGGGGGGCCCAACATTCAGTACTTC. Together with reference TRBV19 and TRBJ2-4, the CDR3 gives the full variable domain: DGGITQSPKYLFRKEGQNVTLSCEQNLNHDAMYWYRQDPGQGLRLIYYSQIVNDFQKGDIAEGYSVSREKKESFPLTVTSAQKNPTAFYLCASSILAGGPNIQYFGAGTRLSVL.

The gene calls are TRBV29-1 and TRBJ2-3; TRBD2 might be the D (5 bases). This CDR3 comprises 15 residues. V lost 8 bases and J lost 0, with 18 bases in between. Germline V gene data show CDR1 as SQVTM and CDR2 as ANQGSEA. This CDR3 reads CSLSDRGESTDTQYF. The DNA of the CDR3 is TGCAGCCTTTCTGATCGGGGTGAAAGCACAGATACGCAGTATTTT.

This clone has only a few counts. In DNA, the CDR3 is TGCGCCAGCAGCTTGGTTCACACCTCCTACGAGCAGTACTTC. This encodes CASSLVHTSYEQYF. This chain joins TRBV5-1 and TRBJ2-7; D gene unclear. This CDR3 comprises 14 residues. Germline V gives CDR1 SGHRS, CDR2 YFSETQ. Trimming removed 0 bases from V and 0 bases from J, with 7 bases in between.

This chain links TRBV9 with TRBJ1-2; 10 positions agree with TRBD1. V gave up 0 bases and J gave up 5 bases; unmatched junction bases: 4. Looked up from germline, CDR1 is SGDLS and CDR2 is YYNGEE. The CDR3 covers 15 residues. The CDR3: CASSVATGQGYGYTF. CDR3 in DNA: TGTGCCAGCAGCGTAGCTACGGGACAGGGGTATGGCTACACCTTC. Together with reference TRBV9 and TRBJ1-2, the CDR3 gives the full variable domain: DSGVTQTPKHLITATGQRVTLRCSPRSGDLSVYWYQQSLDQGLQFLIQYYNGEERAKGNILERFSAQQFPDLHSELNLSSLELGDSALYFCASSVATGQGYGYTFGSGTRLTVV.

This clone showed up just a few times. The genes are TRBV29-1 and TRBJ2-3; D might be TRBD1 (6 bases). Germline CDR1 reads SQVTM; CDR2 reads ANQGSEA. Trimming pared 3 bases from V and 4 bases from J, leaving 14 bases between. The CDR3 sequence is 14 residues long. The CDR3 protein is CSVDQGQGADTQYF. The CDR3 DNA reads TGCAGCGTTGATCAGGGGCAGGGCGCAGATACGCAGTATTTT.

The rearrangement uses TRBV30 and TRBJ1-2, with D unresolved. The CDR3 sequence is 13 residues long. Germline V lookup: CDR1 GTSNPN, CDR2 SVGIG (reference sequence). V was pared by 2 bases and J by 2 bases, with 9 bases between. DNA of the CDR3: TGTGCCTGGAGTTCGACGAGAAACTATGGCTACACCTTC. Encoded protein: CAWSSTRNYGYTF.

A few counts support this clone. The rearrangement uses TRBV5-6 and TRBJ1-1; 8 bases map to TRBD1. With V trimmed by 4 bases and J by 0 bases, 8 bases remained unmatched. Germline CDR1 SGHDT, CDR2 YYEEEE. The CDR3 consists of 16 residues. In nucleotides, the CDR3 is TGTGCCAGCAGCCCCGGGACAGGACTCATGAACACTGAAGCTTTCTTT. It translates to CASSPGTGLMNTEAFF.

The rearrangement uses TRBV2 and TRBJ2-2; no clear D. The CDR3 consists of 13 residues. Germline CDR1 reads SNHLY; CDR2 reads FYNNEI. Trimming took 0 bases from V and 7 from J, leaving 6 bases between them. The CDR3 sequence is CASSEAGFGELFF. The CDR3 nucleotides are TGTGCCAGCAGTGAAGCGGGTTTCGGGGAGCTGTTTTTT.